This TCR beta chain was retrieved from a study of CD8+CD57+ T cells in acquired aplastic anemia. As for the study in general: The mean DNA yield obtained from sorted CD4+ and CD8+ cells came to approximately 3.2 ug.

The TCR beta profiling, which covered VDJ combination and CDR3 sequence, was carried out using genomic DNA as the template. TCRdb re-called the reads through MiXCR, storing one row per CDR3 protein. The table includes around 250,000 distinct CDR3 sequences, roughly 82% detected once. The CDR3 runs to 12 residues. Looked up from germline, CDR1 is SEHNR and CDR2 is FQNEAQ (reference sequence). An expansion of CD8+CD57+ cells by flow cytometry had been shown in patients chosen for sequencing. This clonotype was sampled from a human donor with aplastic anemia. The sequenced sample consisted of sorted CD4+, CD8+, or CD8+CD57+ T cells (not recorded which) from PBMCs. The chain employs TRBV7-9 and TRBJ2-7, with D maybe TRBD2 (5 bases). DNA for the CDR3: TGTGCCAGCAGCTTAGTACCCGGGGAGCTGTACGTC. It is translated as CASSLVPGELYV.